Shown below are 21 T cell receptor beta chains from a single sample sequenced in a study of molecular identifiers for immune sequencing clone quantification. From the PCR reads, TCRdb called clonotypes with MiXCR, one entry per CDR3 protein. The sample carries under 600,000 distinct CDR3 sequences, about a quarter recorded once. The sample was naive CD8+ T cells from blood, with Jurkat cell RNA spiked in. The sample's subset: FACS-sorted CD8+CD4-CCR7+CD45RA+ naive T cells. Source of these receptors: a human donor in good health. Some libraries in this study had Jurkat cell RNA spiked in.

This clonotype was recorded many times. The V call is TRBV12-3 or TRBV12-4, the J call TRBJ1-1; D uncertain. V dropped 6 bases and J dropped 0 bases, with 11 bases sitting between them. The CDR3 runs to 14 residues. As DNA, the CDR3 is TGTGCCAGCAGATCAGCGGGTTTGAACACTGAAGCTTTCTTT. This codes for CASRSAGLNTEAFF.

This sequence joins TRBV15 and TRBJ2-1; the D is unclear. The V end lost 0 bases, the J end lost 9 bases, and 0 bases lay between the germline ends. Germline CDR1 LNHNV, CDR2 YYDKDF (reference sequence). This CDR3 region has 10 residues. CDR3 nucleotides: TGTGCCACCAGCAGAGATGAGCAGTTCTTC. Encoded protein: CATSRDEQFF.

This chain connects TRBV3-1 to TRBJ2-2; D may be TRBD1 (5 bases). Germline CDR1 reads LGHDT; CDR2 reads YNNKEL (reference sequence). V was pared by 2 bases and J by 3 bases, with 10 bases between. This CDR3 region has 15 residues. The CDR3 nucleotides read TGTGCCAGCAGCCAACCCAGGGATTACACCGGGGAGCTGTTTTTT. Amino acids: CASSQPRDYTGELFF.

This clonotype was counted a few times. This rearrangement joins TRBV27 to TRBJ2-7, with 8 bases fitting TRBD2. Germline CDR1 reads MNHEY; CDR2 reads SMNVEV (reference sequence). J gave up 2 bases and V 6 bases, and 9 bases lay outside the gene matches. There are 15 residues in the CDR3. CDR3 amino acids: CASSPLAGAPYEQYF. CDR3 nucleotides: TGTGCCAGCAGCCCTCTAGCGGGCGCGCCCTACGAGCAGTACTTC.

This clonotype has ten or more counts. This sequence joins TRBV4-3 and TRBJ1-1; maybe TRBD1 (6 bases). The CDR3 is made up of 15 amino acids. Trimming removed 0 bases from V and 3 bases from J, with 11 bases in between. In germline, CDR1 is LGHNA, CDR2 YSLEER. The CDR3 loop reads CASSQDKKGDTEAFF. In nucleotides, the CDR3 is TGCGCCAGCAGCCAAGATAAGAAGGGGGACACTGAAGCTTTCTTT.

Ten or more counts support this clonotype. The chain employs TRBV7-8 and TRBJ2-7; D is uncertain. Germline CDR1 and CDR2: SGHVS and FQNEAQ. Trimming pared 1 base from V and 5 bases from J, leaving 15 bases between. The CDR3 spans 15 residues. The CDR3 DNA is TGTGCCAGCAGCTTAGAACCGGCGCGAGGCGACGAGCAGTACTTC. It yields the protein CASSLEPARGDEQYF.

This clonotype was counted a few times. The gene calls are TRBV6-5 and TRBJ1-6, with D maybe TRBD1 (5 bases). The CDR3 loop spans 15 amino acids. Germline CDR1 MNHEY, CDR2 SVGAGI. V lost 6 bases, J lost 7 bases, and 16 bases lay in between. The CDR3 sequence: CASSSLRDGNSPLHF. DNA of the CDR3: TGTGCCAGCAGCTCATTACGGGACGGGAATTCACCCCTCCACTTT.

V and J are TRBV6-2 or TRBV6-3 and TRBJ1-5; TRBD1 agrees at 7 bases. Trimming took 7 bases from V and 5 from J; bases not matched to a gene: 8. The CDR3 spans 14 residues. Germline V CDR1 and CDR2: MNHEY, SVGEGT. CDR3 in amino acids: CASTTQTGYQPQHF. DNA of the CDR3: TGTGCCAGCACCACCCAGACAGGGTATCAGCCCCAGCATTTT.

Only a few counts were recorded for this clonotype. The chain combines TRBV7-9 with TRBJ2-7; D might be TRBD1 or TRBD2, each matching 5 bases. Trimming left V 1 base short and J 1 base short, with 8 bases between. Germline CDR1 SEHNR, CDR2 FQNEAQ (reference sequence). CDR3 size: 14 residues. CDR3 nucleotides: TGTGCCAGCAGCTTAGTGGGACCTTCCTACGAGCAGTACTTC. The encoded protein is CASSLVGPSYEQYF.

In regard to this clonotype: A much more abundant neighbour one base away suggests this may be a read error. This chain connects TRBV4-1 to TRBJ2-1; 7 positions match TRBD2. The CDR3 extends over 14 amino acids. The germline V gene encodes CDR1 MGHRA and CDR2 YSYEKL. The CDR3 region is CAGSQRGAYNEQFF. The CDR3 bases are TGCGCCGGCAGCCAACGGGGGGCCTACAATGAGCAGTTCTTC.

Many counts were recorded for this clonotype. The CDR3 coding sequence is TGCGCCAGCAGCCAAGAGGTCAGTGTATCCTACGAGCAGTACTTC. It translates to CASSQEVSVSYEQYF. The chain is built from TRBV4-3 and TRBJ2-7; D unresolved. This CDR3 has 15 amino acids. The germline V gene encodes CDR1 LGHNA and CDR2 YSLEER. V dropped 0 bases and J dropped 1 base, with 10 bases sitting between them.

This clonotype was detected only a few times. For the CDR3, the DNA is TGCAGTGCTAGAGGGACGCTAGCGGGAGGGCAAACGAACACCGGGGAGCTGTTTTTT. Its translation: CSARGTLAGGQTNTGELFF. J is TRBJ2-2 and V is TRBV20-1, with 12 bases identical to TRBD2. The ends lost 1 base at V and 0 bases at J; junction bases unmatched: 9. Germline CDR1 and CDR2: DFQATT and SNEGSKA (reference sequence). The CDR3 contains 19 residues.

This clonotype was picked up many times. The CDR3 region is CASSSYRGLETQYF. Written as DNA, the CDR3 is TGTGCCAGCAGTTCCTACAGGGGGCTCGAGACCCAGTACTTC. The V gene is TRBV2, the J gene TRBJ2-5, with 9 bases lining up with TRBD1. CDR1 SNHLY and CDR2 FYNNEI come from the germline V gene. Unmatched junction bases numbered 6, after V lost 5 bases and J lost 5 bases. The CDR3 contains 14 residues. The complete variable domain, with remaining parts taken from reference TRBV2 and TRBJ2-5, reads EPEVTQTPSHQVTQMGQEVILRCVPISNHLYFYWYRQILGQKVEFLVSFYNNEISEKSEIFDDQFSVERPDGSNFTLKIRSTKLEDSAMYFCASSSYRGLETQYFGPGTRLLVL.

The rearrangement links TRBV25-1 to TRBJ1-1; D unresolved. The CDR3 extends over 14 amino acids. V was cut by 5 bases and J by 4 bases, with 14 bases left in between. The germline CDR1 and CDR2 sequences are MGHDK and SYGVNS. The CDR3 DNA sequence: TGTGCCAGCAGTTTCCCGGGAGGAGGCACTGAAGCTTTCTTT. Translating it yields CASSFPGGGTEAFF.

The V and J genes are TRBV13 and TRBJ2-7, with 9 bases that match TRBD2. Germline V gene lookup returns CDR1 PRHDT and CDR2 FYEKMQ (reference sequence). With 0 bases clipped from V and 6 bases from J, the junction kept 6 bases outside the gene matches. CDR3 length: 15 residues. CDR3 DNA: TGTGCCAGCAGCTTAGGCCCCGGGACTAGCTTCGAGCAGTACTTC. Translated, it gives CASSLGPGTSFEQYF.

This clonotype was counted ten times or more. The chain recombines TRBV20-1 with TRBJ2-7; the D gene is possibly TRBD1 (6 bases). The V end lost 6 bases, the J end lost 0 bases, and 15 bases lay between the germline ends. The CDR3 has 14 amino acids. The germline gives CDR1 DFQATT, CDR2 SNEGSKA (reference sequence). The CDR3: CSAYARGSSYEQYF. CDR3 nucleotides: TGCAGTGCCTATGCCAGGGGAAGCTCCTACGAGCAGTACTTC.

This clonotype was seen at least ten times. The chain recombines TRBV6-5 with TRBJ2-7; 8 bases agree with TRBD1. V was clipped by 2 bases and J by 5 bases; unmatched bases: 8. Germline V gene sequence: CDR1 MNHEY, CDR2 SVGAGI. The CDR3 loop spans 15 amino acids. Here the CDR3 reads CASSYGQGAINEQYF. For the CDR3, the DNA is TGTGCCAGCAGTTACGGGCAGGGGGCTATCAACGAGCAGTACTTC.

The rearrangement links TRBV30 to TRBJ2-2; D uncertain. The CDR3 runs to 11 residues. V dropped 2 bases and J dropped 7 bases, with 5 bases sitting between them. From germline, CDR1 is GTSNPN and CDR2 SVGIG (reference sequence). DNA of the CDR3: TGTGCCTGGAGTCGGAACGGGGAGCTGTTTTTT. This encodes CAWSRNGELFF.

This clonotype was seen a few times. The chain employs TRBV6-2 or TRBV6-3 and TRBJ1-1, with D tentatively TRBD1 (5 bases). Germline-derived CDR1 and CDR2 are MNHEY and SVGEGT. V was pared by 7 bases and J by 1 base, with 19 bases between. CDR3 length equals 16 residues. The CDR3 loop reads CASTLRAGRGNTEAFF. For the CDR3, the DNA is TGTGCCAGCACCCTACGAGCGGGGCGGGGGAACACTGAAGCTTTCTTT.

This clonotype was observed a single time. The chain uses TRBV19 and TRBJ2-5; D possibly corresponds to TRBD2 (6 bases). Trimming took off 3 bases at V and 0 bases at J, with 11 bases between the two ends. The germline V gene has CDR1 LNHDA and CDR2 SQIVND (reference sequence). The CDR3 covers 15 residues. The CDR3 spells CASSIWGEYQETQYF. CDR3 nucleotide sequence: TGTGCCAGTAGTATTTGGGGGGAGTACCAAGAGACCCAGTACTTC.

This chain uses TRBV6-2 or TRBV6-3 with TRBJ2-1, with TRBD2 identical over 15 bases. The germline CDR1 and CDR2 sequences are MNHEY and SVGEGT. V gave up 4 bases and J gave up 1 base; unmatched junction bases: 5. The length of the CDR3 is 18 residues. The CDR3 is CASSSPGTSGRSYNEQFF. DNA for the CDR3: TGTGCCAGCAGTTCCCCCGGGACTAGCGGGAGGTCCTACAATGAGCAGTTCTTC.